Each of the 32 T cell receptor beta chains below was sequenced from the same sample in a study of Graves' ophthalmopathy and Graves' hyperthyroidism. The authors amplified TCR beta CDR3 regions from RNA transcripts. In the first round, RT-PCR was carried out with HTBI primers, and a multiplex PCR formed the second round. MiXCR, run by TCRdb on the multiplex PCR reads, gives a single entry per CDR3 protein. This table holds 600,000 to 950,000 distinct CDR3 sequences, 40% found once. Sequencing was performed on peripheral blood. The origin of the receptors is an adult man with Graves' ophthalmopathy.

The chain couples TRBV10-3 to TRBJ1-3, with TRBD1 matching over 9 bases. The CDR3 sequence is 14 residues long. With 9 bases clipped from V and 5 bases from J, the junction kept 8 bases outside the gene matches. The germline V gene has CDR1 ENHRY and CDR2 SYGVKD. CDR3 nucleotides: TGTGCCATGCGACAGGGGGGGTCGAGAAACACCATATATTTT. Amino acid sequence: CAMRQGGSRNTIYF.

This clonotype showed up many times. The rearrangement links TRBV29-1 to TRBJ1-4; D might be TRBD1 (6 bases). CDR1 and CDR2 from the germline V gene are SQVTM and ANQGSEA. V was pared by 4 bases and J by 7 bases, with 16 bases between. The CDR3 has 14 amino acids. In DNA, the CDR3 is TGCAGCGTTGTCCCGGGGGGCGCCGGTGAAAAACTGTTTTTT. Its protein is CSVVPGGAGEKLFF. Full variable domain (missing parts from reference TRBV29-1 and TRBJ1-4): SAVISQKPSRDICQRGTSLTIQCQVDSQVTMMFWYRQQPGQSLTLIATANQGSEATYESGFVIDKFPISRPNLTFSTLTVSNMSPEDSSIYLCSVVPGGAGEKLFFGSGTQLSVL.

This clonotype has at least ten counts. The rearrangement uses TRBV2 and TRBJ2-7; 7 bases are a match to TRBD1. The germline V gene has CDR1 SNHLY and CDR2 FYNNEI. The length of the CDR3 is 12 residues. Germline trimming cut 4 bases from V and 6 bases from J; bases unmatched to any gene: 3. The CDR3 DNA reads TGTGCCAGCAGTGGGACAGGAATCGAGCAGTACTTC. Translating it yields CASSGTGIEQYF. The whole variable domain, filled in from reference TRBV2 and TRBJ2-7, reads EPEVTQTPSHQVTQMGQEVILRCVPISNHLYFYWYRQILGQKVEFLVSFYNNEISEKSEIFDDQFSVERPDGSNFTLKIRSTKLEDSAMYFCASSGTGIEQYFGPGTRLTVT.

This clonotype was counted a few times. The J gene is TRBJ1-1, the V gene TRBV7-9; D possibly corresponds to TRBD1 (6 bases). The CDR3 is 15 residues long. The germline CDR1 and CDR2 sequences are SEHNR and FQNEAQ (reference sequence). Trimming removed 6 bases at V and 2 bases at J, with 16 bases between. This chain's CDR3 is CASRYYGGANTEAFF. The CDR3 region has the DNA TGTGCCAGCAGATACTATGGGGGGGCAAACACTGAAGCTTTCTTT.

This clonotype was detected many times. This sequence joins TRBV2 and TRBJ1-1; D may be TRBD1 (5 bases). The germline V gene encodes CDR1 SNHLY and CDR2 FYNNEI. V was pared by 7 bases and J by 3 bases, with 12 bases between. CDR3 length: 13 residues. This chain's CDR3 is CASNPDRYTEAFF. The CDR3 nucleotides are TGTGCCAGCAATCCCGACAGATACACTGAAGCTTTCTTT.

This clonotype was detected ten times or more. The gene calls are TRBV7-9 and TRBJ1-2; D call uncertain. This CDR3 has 14 amino acids. Germline CDR1 SEHNR, CDR2 FQNEAQ (reference sequence). V was shortened by 5 bases and J by 2 bases, with 12 bases between the two germline ends. The CDR3 protein is CASSRTDKNYGYTF. The DNA for the CDR3 is TGTGCCAGCAGCCGTACTGACAAGAACTATGGCTACACCTTC.

This clonotype was seen ten or more times. The chain links TRBV5-4 to TRBJ1-2; 9 positions match TRBD1. Germline-derived CDR1 and CDR2 are SGHNT and YYREEE (reference sequence). CDR3 size: 15 residues. V lost 4 bases to trimming and J lost 2 bases; unmatched junction nucleotides: 6. Here the CDR3 reads CASSPGQGPNYGYTF. Here the CDR3 DNA reads TGTGCCAGCAGCCCCGGACAGGGGCCCAACTATGGCTACACCTTC.

This clonotype was picked up one time. This chain joins TRBV2 and TRBJ1-5; D is unclear. Germline values: CDR1 SNHLY, CDR2 FYNNEI. This CDR3 has 13 amino acids. Between the trimmed V and J ends, which lost 11 bases and 0 bases, there was a span of 11 bases. The CDR3 reads CAWSSNSNQPQHF. Here the CDR3 DNA reads TGTGCCTGGAGTAGTAATAGCAATCAGCCCCAGCATTTT.

This clonotype was picked up many times. The chain uses TRBV15 and TRBJ1-4; D is unclear. Deletions cut 4 bases from V and 0 bases from J, with 9 bases between. This CDR3 spans 15 amino acids. CDR1 and CDR2 (germline): LNHNV, YYDKDF (reference sequence). DNA for the CDR3: TGTGCCACCAGCATCGACATCTCAACTAATGAAAAACTGTTTTTT. Amino acid sequence: CATSIDISTNEKLFF.

This clonotype was observed many times. The chain has TRBV7-2 and TRBJ1-3; 8 bases line up with TRBD1. V lost 4 bases to trimming and J lost 3 bases; unmatched junction nucleotides: 5. The germline V gene encodes CDR1 SGHTA and CDR2 FQGNSA. This CDR3 comprises 15 residues. The CDR3 here is CASSSTGTGGNTIYF. CDR3 coding DNA: TGTGCCAGCAGCTCGACCGGGACAGGTGGAAACACCATATATTTT.

This clonotype was recorded many times. V is TRBV10-2 and J is TRBJ1-5, with D uncertain. The germline CDR1 and CDR2 sequences are WSHSY and SAAADI. This CDR3 has 13 residues. Deletions cut 0 bases from V and 6 bases from J, with 6 bases between. The CDR3 here is CASSESGSQPQHF. In nucleotides, the CDR3 is TGCGCCAGCAGTGAGTCGGGTAGTCAGCCCCAGCATTTT.

This clonotype was counted a single time. J is TRBJ1-1 and V is TRBV14, with 9 bases fitting TRBD1. With 0 bases clipped from V and 2 bases from J, the junction kept 4 bases outside the gene matches. The CDR3 has 16 residues. Germline V lookup: CDR1 SGHDN, CDR2 FVKESK. In nucleotides, the CDR3 is TGTGCCAGCAGCCAAGAAGGCACAGGGGGCAACACTGAAGCTTTCTTT. This codes for CASSQEGTGGNTEAFF.

The chain recombines TRBV7-9 with TRBJ2-7; tentative D call: TRBD1 (5 bases). CDR1 is SEHNR, CDR2 FQNEAQ, per germline (reference sequence). Trimming removed 4 bases at V and 2 bases at J, with 12 bases between. This CDR3 has 14 residues. CDR3 in DNA: TGTGCCAGCAGCTCGGACAAAAGCCCCTACGAGCAGTACTTC. It is translated as CASSSDKSPYEQYF.

There are a few counts of this clonotype. The chain couples TRBV20-1 to TRBJ2-7; D might be TRBD1 or TRBD2, each matching 6 bases. This CDR3 region has 14 residues. V was trimmed by 0 bases and J by 4 bases, leaving 13 bases between them. The germline V gene encodes CDR1 DFQATT and CDR2 SNEGSKA (reference sequence). The CDR3 protein is CSARDLQGRYEQYF. The CDR3 coding sequence is TGCAGTGCTAGAGATCTCCAGGGGAGGTACGAGCAGTACTTC.

This clonotype was picked up many times. The chain joins TRBV7-2 to TRBJ1-6; no definite D call. The CDR3 extends over 13 amino acids. Germline CDR1 is SGHTA and CDR2 is FQGNSA. Trimming took off 4 bases at V and 11 bases at J, with 12 bases between the two ends. The CDR3 DNA sequence: TGTGCCAGCAGCTCCCCAGGTAGTGCACCCCTCCACTTT. This gives the protein CASSSPGSAPLHF. The entire variable domain, with the rest obtained from reference TRBV7-2 and TRBJ1-6, is as follows: GAGVSQSPSNKVTEKGKDVELRCDPISGHTALYWYRQSLGQGLEFLIYFQGNSAPDKSGLPSDRFSAERTGGSVSTLTIQRTQQEDSAVYLCASSSPGSAPLHFGNGTRLTVT.

This chain connects TRBV20-1 to TRBJ2-7, with TRBD1 matching over 8 bases. J gave up 0 bases and V 5 bases, and 6 bases lay outside the gene matches. The germline V gene has CDR1 DFQATT and CDR2 SNEGSKA (reference sequence). The CDR3 consists of 14 residues. The CDR3 DNA sequence: TGCAGTGCTGAGGTGACAGGGGACTCCTACGAGCAGTACTTC. Translation gives CSAEVTGDSYEQYF.

The gene calls are TRBV29-1 and TRBJ2-5; D uncertain. The CDR3 totals 11 residues. Looked up from germline, CDR1 is SQVTM and CDR2 is ANQGSEA. V dropped 4 bases and J dropped 5 bases, with 8 bases sitting between them. Here the CDR3 reads CSVGRRETQYF. The CDR3 nucleotides are TGCAGCGTTGGTAGAAGGGAGACCCAGTACTTC. The variable domain in full, completed from reference TRBV29-1 and TRBJ2-5, reads SAVISQKPSRDICQRGTSLTIQCQVDSQVTMMFWYRQQPGQSLTLIATANQGSEATYESGFVIDKFPISRPNLTFSTLTVSNMSPEDSSIYLCSVGRRETQYFGPGTRLLVL.

This clonotype was counted ten times or more. The CDR3 spells CSVWDRASGANVLTF. For the CDR3, the DNA is TGCAGCGTATGGGACAGGGCTTCTGGGGCCAACGTCCTGACTTTC. The rearrangement joins TRBV29-1 to TRBJ2-6, with 9 bases identical to TRBD1. V lost 6 bases, J lost 1 base, and 4 bases stayed unmatched. Germline CDR1 and CDR2: SQVTM and ANQGSEA. CDR3 length: 15 residues.

This chain links TRBV14 with TRBJ2-6, with TRBD1 matching over 7 bases. Germline CDR1 reads SGHDN; CDR2 reads FVKESK. Trimming cost V 5 bases and J 2 bases; bases outside gene matches: 6. This CDR3 contains 16 residues. CDR3 sequence reads: CASSGTAGPGANVLTF. The CDR3 coding sequence is TGTGCCAGCAGCGGGACAGCCGGACCTGGGGCCAACGTCCTGACTTTC.

This rearrangement joins TRBV29-1 to TRBJ2-5; TRBD2 matches 11 bases. The CDR3 is 15 residues long. V shed 7 bases and J 3 bases; nucleotides not matched to a gene: 10. CDR1 and CDR2 (germline): SQVTM, ANQGSEA. The CDR3 bases are TGCAGCGCTGACTCGGGACTAGCGGACGAAGAGACCCAGTACTTC. Its translation is CSADSGLADEETQYF. The full variable domain, rest sourced from reference TRBV29-1 and TRBJ2-5, is SAVISQKPSRDICQRGTSLTIQCQVDSQVTMMFWYRQQPGQSLTLIATANQGSEATYESGFVIDKFPISRPNLTFSTLTVSNMSPEDSSIYLCSADSGLADEETQYFGPGTRLLVL.

About this clonotype: With a much larger clone just one base away, this may be a read error. The chain carries TRBV20-1 and TRBJ2-5; D is undetermined. This CDR3 is 11 amino acids long. From germline, CDR1 is DFQATT and CDR2 SNEGSKA (reference sequence). V lost 2 bases to trimming and J lost 5 bases, with 6 bases between them. The CDR3 sequence: CSARSGETQYF. CDR3 DNA: TGCAGTGCTAGAAGTGGGGAGACCCAGTACTTC.

This clonotype occurred many times. This chain connects TRBV7-9 to TRBJ1-4; maybe TRBD1 (5 bases). The V gene lost 5 bases and the J gene lost 7 bases, with 14 bases spanning the gap. CDR3 length: 14 residues. The germline V gene encodes CDR1 SEHNR and CDR2 FQNEAQ (reference sequence). For the CDR3, the DNA is TGTGCCAGCAGCCCCGGGACTTCTGGTGAAAAACTGTTTTTT. Encoded protein: CASSPGTSGEKLFF.

This sequence joins TRBV15 and TRBJ1-5, with D uncertain. The CDR3 is 15 amino acids. V dropped 0 bases and J dropped 5 bases, with 11 bases sitting between them. CDR1 is LNHNV and CDR2 is YYDKDF in the germline V gene (reference sequence). CDR3 residues: CATSRDGRTDQPQHF. Here the CDR3 DNA reads TGTGCCACCAGCAGAGATGGCAGGACCGATCAGCCCCAGCATTTT.

The chain has TRBV7-6 and TRBJ1-2, with TRBD1 identical over 10 bases. The CDR3 is made up of 15 amino acids. CDR1 and CDR2 from the germline V gene are SGHVS and FNYEAQ. V lost 1 base, J lost 7 bases, and 6 bases stayed unmatched. The CDR3 sequence is CASSLGGQGVGGYTF. The CDR3 region has the DNA TGTGCCAGCAGCTTAGGTGGACAGGGGGTCGGTGGCTACACCTTC. The full variable domain, its missing parts supplied by reference TRBV7-6 and TRBJ1-2, is GAGVSQSPRYKVTKRGQDVALRCDPISGHVSLYWYRQALGQGPEFLTYFNYEAQQDKSGLPNDRFSAERPEGSISTLTIQRTEQRDSAMYRCASSLGGQGVGGYTFGSGTRLTVV.

This clonotype showed up just once. V gene TRBV11-1 combines with J gene TRBJ2-5, with 7 bases matching TRBD1. CDR1 is SGHAT, CDR2 FQDESV, per germline (reference sequence). The CDR3 is 16 residues long. Trimming took 3 bases from V and 0 from J; bases not matched to a gene: 7. This chain's CDR3 is CASSFVVDRYQETQYF. As DNA, the CDR3 is TGTGCCAGCAGCTTTGTAGTGGACAGGTACCAAGAGACCCAGTACTTC. The complete variable domain, with remaining parts taken from reference TRBV11-1 and TRBJ2-5, reads EAEVAQSPRYKITEKSQAVAFWCDPISGHATLYWYRQILGQGPELLVQFQDESVVDDSQLPKDRFSAERLKGVDSTLKIQPAELGDSAMYLCASSFVVDRYQETQYFGPGTRLLVL.

This chain links TRBV15 with TRBJ2-1, with 8 bases lining up with TRBD2. The germline gives CDR1 LNHNV, CDR2 YYDKDF (reference sequence). The V gene end was trimmed by 7 bases and the J gene end by 2 bases; junction bases not matched to a gene: 10. CDR3 length equals 16 residues. The chain's CDR3 is CATNDEGSGAYNEQFF. CDR3 DNA sequence: TGTGCCACCAATGATGAAGGTAGCGGGGCCTACAATGAGCAGTTCTTC.

This clonotype was seen only once. This chain joins TRBV2 and TRBJ2-7, with TRBD2 as a possible D gene (6 bases). Trimming removed 0 bases from V and 5 bases from J, with 8 bases in between. Germline V gene lookup returns CDR1 SNHLY and CDR2 FYNNEI. This CDR3 spans 13 amino acids. CDR3 DNA: TGTGCCAGCAGTGAAGCCGGGGGAAACGAGCAGTACTTC. Protein: CASSEAGGNEQYF.

A note on this clonotype: This may stem from a read error, because a much larger clone lies one nucleotide away. The V and J genes are TRBV20-1 and TRBJ1-1, with no clear D. Germline V lookup: CDR1 DFQATT, CDR2 SNEGSKA (reference sequence). The CDR3 covers 13 residues. The V and J ends lost 1 base and 3 bases respectively, with 9 bases between them. CDR3 sequence: CSARASEYTEAFF. The CDR3 DNA is TGCAGTGCTAGAGCTAGCGAATACACTGAAGCTTTCTTT.

The chain is built from TRBV19 and TRBJ1-5, with D hard to call. The CDR3 sequence is 15 residues long. From germline, CDR1 is LNHDA and CDR2 SQIVND (reference sequence). Trimming pared 2 bases from V and 0 bases from J, leaving 8 bases between. DNA for the CDR3: TGTGCCAGTAGTATACGGAGCTATAGCAATCAGCCCCAGCATTTT. Translating it yields CASSIRSYSNQPQHF.

The gene calls are TRBV19 and TRBJ1-3; D is undetermined. Germline assignment: CDR1 LNHDA and CDR2 SQIVND (reference sequence). The CDR3 sequence is 13 residues long. The V end was cut by 7 bases, the J end by 2 bases, with 9 bases between. The CDR3 DNA reads TGTGCCAGTATTGGAGGTGCTGGAAACACCATATATTTT. Translating gives CASIGGAGNTIYF.

This clonotype was detected only once. Germline is not matched at one junction end, which may reflect a read error. The gene calls are TRBV24-1 and TRBJ2-7, with 7 nucleotides matching TRBD1. This CDR3 comprises 14 residues. The germline CDR1 and CDR2 sequences are KGHDR and SFDVKD. CDR3 protein: CASSESGTEYEQYF. CDR3 bases: TGTGCCAGCAGTGAATCGGGGACAGAATACGAGCAGTACTTC.

Ten or more counts support this clonotype. The chain uses TRBV11-2 and TRBJ1-1; D is unclear. The CDR3 spans 15 residues. V lost 2 bases and J 3 bases, leaving 13 bases between the germline ends. Germline-derived CDR1 and CDR2 are SGHAT and FQNNGV. CDR3 protein: CASSLRGGRYTEAFF. In nucleotides, the CDR3 is TGTGCCAGCAGCTTACGCGGCGGGCGCTACACTGAAGCTTTCTTT.